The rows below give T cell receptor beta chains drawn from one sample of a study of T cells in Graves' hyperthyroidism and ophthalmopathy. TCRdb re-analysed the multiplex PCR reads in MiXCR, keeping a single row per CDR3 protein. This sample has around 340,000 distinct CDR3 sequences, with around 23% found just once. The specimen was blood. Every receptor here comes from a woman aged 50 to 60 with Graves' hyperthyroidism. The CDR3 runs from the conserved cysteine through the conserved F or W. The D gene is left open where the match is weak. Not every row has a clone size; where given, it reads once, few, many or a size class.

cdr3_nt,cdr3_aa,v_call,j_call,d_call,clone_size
TGTGCCAGCAGCTTGCAGGAGGGCCACGAGCAGTACTTC,CASSLQEGHEQYF,TRBV5-8,TRBJ2-7,.,.
TGTGCCAGCAGTCCGGGACAGGGGGCGTCTTGGTACGAGCAGTACTTC,CASSPGQGASWYEQYF,TRBV12-3/TRBV12-4,TRBJ2-7,TRBD1,.
TGTGCCAGCAGCGCCACCGCGGGAGCTGGGGCCAACGTCCTGACTTTC,CASSATAGAGANVLTF,TRBV7-3,TRBJ2-6,TRBD2,few
TGCGCCAGCAAAAATGGACAGGGGAGCACAGATACGCAGTATTTT,CASKNGQGSTDTQYF,TRBV5-1,TRBJ2-3,TRBD1,many
TGTGCCAGCAGCCAAGATCCCCAGGACTATGGCTACACCTTC,CASSQDPQDYGYTF,TRBV4-2,TRBJ1-2,.,few
TGTGCCAGCAGCTTTGTGACAGGGGGCACCGGGGAGCTGTTTTTT,CASSFVTGGTGELFF,TRBV7-3,TRBJ2-2,TRBD1,many
TGTGCCAGCAGTTTATCCGGGGCAGGGGGCGCGGACACCATATATTTT,CASSLSGAGGADTIYF,TRBV28,TRBJ1-3,TRBD1,.
TGTGCCAGCAGCCTGGACAGGGGCCCACATACGCAGTATTTT,CASSLDRGPHTQYF,TRBV7-9,TRBJ2-3,TRBD1,few
TGTGCCAGCAGCTCTTTTACACGTAACACTGAAGCTTTCTTT,CASSSFTRNTEAFF,TRBV11-1,TRBJ1-1,.,.
TGTGCCAGCAGAGAACCAGGGGGCCGGGTGGAAGGCTACACCTTC,CASREPGGRVEGYTF,TRBV5-5,TRBJ1-2,TRBD1,.
TGTGCCAGCAGGGGTCTCGGGAGAGGGGACGAGCAGTACTTC,CASRGLGRGDEQYF,TRBV28,TRBJ2-7,.,many
TGTGCCATCAGCCCATCACAGGGGGGAAACACCATATATTTT,CAISPSQGGNTIYF,TRBV10-3,TRBJ1-3,TRBD1,.
TGTGCCAGCAGTCCCAGTTCTCTCTATGGCTACACCTTC,CASSPSSLYGYTF,TRBV25-1,TRBJ1-2,.,few
TGTGCCAGCTCACTGCACGCGCGGTCCGAGCAGTACTTC,CASSLHARSEQYF,TRBV7-9,TRBJ2-7,.,.
TGCGCCAGCAGCTTGGATGCTAGCGTCGAGGCAGCCAAAAACATTCAGTACTTC,CASSLDASVEAAKNIQYF,TRBV5-1,TRBJ2-4,.,.
TGTGCCAGCAGTTACTCGATTTCGGGGGCGAAAACTGAAGCTTTCTTT,CASSYSISGAKTEAFF,TRBV6-5,TRBJ1-1,.,few
TGCAGTGCCTCCCGGACTAGCGGTTACGAGCAGTACTTC,CSASRTSGYEQYF,TRBV20-1,TRBJ2-7,TRBD2,few
TGTGCCACCAGCATCAGGAAAAATGAAAAACTGTTTTTT,CATSIRKNEKLFF,TRBV15,TRBJ1-4,.,few
TGCAGTGCTGCCGGGACCCCAAAGGAGACCCAGTACTTC,CSAAGTPKETQYF,TRBV20-1,TRBJ2-5,.,many
TGTGCCATCAGTGAGTTTGTCGGCGGGAGGGCCTATCAAGAGACCCAGTACTTC,CAISEFVGGRAYQETQYF,TRBV10-3,TRBJ2-5,TRBD2,few
TGCAGTGCTAATACCGGGACAGGGGGAGATAGCAATCAGCCCCAGCATTTT,CSANTGTGGDSNQPQHF,TRBV20-1,TRBJ1-5,TRBD1,.
TGCAGCGTTGATCAGGGGTCTGGAGAGACCCAGTACTTC,CSVDQGSGETQYF,TRBV29-1,TRBJ2-5,.,many
TGTGCCAGCAGCCGGATCCTATTCACAGATACGCAGTATTTT,CASSRILFTDTQYF,TRBV3-1,TRBJ2-3,.,few
TGTGCCAGCTCACCCGGACAGGGGAACACCTACGAGCAGTACTTC,CASSPGQGNTYEQYF,TRBV18,TRBJ2-7,TRBD1,many
TGTGCCAGCAGTGAAAGGGGGGACGGTAGTAGCTACACCTTC,CASSERGDGSSYTF,TRBV6-1,TRBJ1-2,.,once
TGTGCCAGCGGCCCAAGACCCGAGCAGTACTTC,CASGPRPEQYF,TRBV28,TRBJ2-7,.,many
TGTGCCAGCAGCAAAGGACAGCAAGAGACCCAGTACTTC,CASSKGQQETQYF,TRBV11-2,TRBJ2-5,.,.
TGTGCCAGCTCACCCGGACAGACAAACACCGGGGAGCTGTTTTTT,CASSPGQTNTGELFF,TRBV18,TRBJ2-2,.,many
TGTGCCAGCAGAGCAGGCGCCTCCTATAATTCACCCCTCCACTTT,CASRAGASYNSPLHF,TRBV6-2/TRBV6-3,TRBJ1-6,.,.
TGCAGCGTTCAAACAGGAGCCAATTCACCCCTCCACTTT,CSVQTGANSPLHF,TRBV29-1,TRBJ1-6,.,many
TGCAGTGCTAGGGGACAGGGGCTTTATGCAATGGAGACCCAGTACTTC,CSARGQGLYAMETQYF,TRBV20-1,TRBJ2-5,TRBD1,many